These 26 T cell receptor beta chains share one sample of origin, sequenced in a study of blood T cell repertoires in COVID-19. Profiling relied on immunoSEQ multiplex PCR, and the TCRdb table lists in-frame clones only, not all of them. The sample holds roughly 120,000 clones; around 91% are singletons and the top ten take approximately 3.9%. Sequenced material: peripheral blood. The source is a woman aged 60-75 years with COVID-19, enrolled during active disease.

This clone appeared a few times. V and J are TRBV6-1 and TRBJ1-5, with 8 positions matching TRBD1. Trimming removed 0 bases from V and 7 bases from J; junction bases left unmatched: 8. The CDR3 runs to 16 residues. The germline V gene has CDR1 MNHNS and CDR2 SASEGT. The CDR3 here is CASSEARQGARQPQHF. CDR3 DNA: TGTGCCAGCAGTGAAGCGCGGCAGGGGGCAAGGCAGCCCCAGCATTTT.

The table lists this clone with a count of one. The chain couples TRBV19 to TRBJ2-5; unclear D gene. The germline V gene has CDR1 LNHDA and CDR2 SQIVND (reference sequence). Trimming took off 4 bases at V and 3 bases at J, with 15 bases between the two ends. The CDR3 loop spans 15 amino acids. In DNA, the CDR3 is TGTGCCAGTAGTAGAGTGAGCCCAATGAAAGAGACCCAGTACTTC. This translates into CASSRVSPMKETQYF.

This clone was detected only a few times. This chain connects TRBV30 to TRBJ1-1, with D tentatively TRBD1 (6 bases). Germline V gene sequence: CDR1 GTSNPN, CDR2 SVGIG (reference sequence). With 3 bases removed from V and 1 base from J, the gap between germline ends came to 12 bases. The CDR3 has 14 amino acids. The CDR3 protein is CAWRRRDKNTEAFF. Here the CDR3 DNA reads TGTGCCTGGAGACGCAGGGACAAGAACACTGAAGCTTTCTTT.

The rearrangement joins TRBV21-1 to TRBJ1-1; the DNA was not used to check the table's D call, TRBD1. TRBV21-1 is labeled a pseudogene. The length of the CDR3 is 17 residues. The CDR3 sequence is CASSKDRQGKMYTEAFF. CDR3 DNA sequence: TGTGCCAGCAGCAAAGATAGACAGGGGAAGATGTACACTGAAGCTTTCTTT.

The gene calls are TRBV30 and TRBJ1-3; TRBD1 aligns across 8 bases. With 3 bases clipped from V and 2 bases from J, the junction kept 9 bases outside the gene matches. Germline V gene sequence: CDR1 GTSNPN, CDR2 SVGIG (reference sequence). The CDR3 runs to 16 residues. CDR3 in amino acids: CAWSFRTGFAGNTIYF. The CDR3 bases are TGTGCCTGGAGCTTCAGGACAGGGTTTGCTGGAAACACCATATATTTT.

The chain carries TRBV7-7 and TRBJ2-2, with 8 nucleotides matching TRBD2. The germline CDR1 and CDR2 sequences are SSHAT and FNYEAQ (reference sequence). The length of the CDR3 is 16 residues. Trimming took 3 bases from V and 0 from J; bases not matched to a gene: 3. The CDR3 is CASSLSGGANTGELFF. The DNA for the CDR3 is TGTGCCAGCAGCTTGAGCGGGGGCGCGAACACCGGGGAGCTGTTTTTT. Looking up the rest from reference TRBV7-7 and TRBJ2-2 gives the full variable domain: GAGVSQSPRYKVTKRGQDVTLRCDPISSHATLYWYQQALGQGPEFLTYFNYEAQPDKSGLPSDRFSAERPEGSISTLTIQRTEQRDSAMYRCASSLSGGANTGELFFGEGSRLTVL.

V is TRBV14 and J is TRBJ1-1; D is unresolved. CDR1 and CDR2 (germline): SGHDN, FVKESK. Trimming left V 0 bases short and J 11 bases short, with 7 bases between. The CDR3 is 11 amino acids. The DNA of the CDR3 is TGTGCCAGCAGCCAAGAGGGCCTCGCTTTCTTT. Amino acids: CASSQEGLAFF. Complete variable domain (other parts from reference TRBV14 and TRBJ1-1): EAGVTQFPSHSVIEKGQTVTLRCDPISGHDNLYWYRRVMGKEIKFLLHFVKESKQDESGMPNNRFLAERTGGTYSTLKVQPAELEDSGVYFCASSQEGLAFFGQGTRLTVV.

V usage is TRBV6-4 and J usage is TRBJ2-7; D may be TRBD1 (6 bases). V lost 5 bases, J lost 3 bases, and 11 bases lay in between. Germline CDR1 MRHNA, CDR2 SNTAGT. CDR3 size: 13 residues. The CDR3 region has the DNA TGTGCCAGCAGTTCAGAGACAGGCTACGAGCAGTACTTC. Translated, it gives CASSSETGYEQYF.

The sample holds one count of this clone. The chain is built from TRBV19 and TRBJ1-4, with TRBD1 matching 12 bases. The J segment lost 8 bases and the V segment lost 3 bases, leaving 1 base of the junction unmatched. From germline, CDR1 is LNHDA and CDR2 SQIVND (reference sequence). The CDR3 runs to 14 residues. For the CDR3, the DNA is TGTGCCAGTAGTATGGGGACAGGGGGCGAAAAACTGTTTTTT. This encodes CASSMGTGGEKLFF.

This chain joins TRBV7-9 and TRBJ2-5; D is unresolved. In germline, CDR1 is SEHNR, CDR2 FQNEAQ (reference sequence). Trimming took off 0 bases at V and 0 bases at J, with 11 bases between the two ends. The CDR3 spans 16 residues. The CDR3 here is CASSLASRWDQETQYF. The CDR3 nucleotides are TGTGCCAGCAGCTTAGCGTCGCGGTGGGACCAAGAGACCCAGTACTTC.

This chain uses TRBV15 with TRBJ2-6; D call uncertain. This CDR3 spans 16 amino acids. Germline V CDR1 and CDR2: LNHNV, YYDKDF (reference sequence). V was clipped by 5 bases and J by 4 bases, with 15 bases between them. The CDR3 sequence is CATSQTRHYGANVLTF. The CDR3 DNA reads as TGTGCCACCAGCCAGACGAGGCATTACGGGGCCAACGTCCTGACTTTC.

This rearrangement joins TRBV13 to TRBJ2-3; 8 bases agree with TRBD2. Looked up from germline, CDR1 is PRHDT and CDR2 is FYEKMQ (reference sequence). CDR3 length: 16 amino acids. V gave up 4 bases and J gave up 4 bases; unmatched junction bases: 10. CDR3 residues: CASSSTGGPSADTQYF. The CDR3 DNA sequence: TGTGCCAGCAGCTCCACGGGGGGGCCTAGCGCAGATACGCAGTATTTT.

J is TRBJ2-1 and V is TRBV7-9, with 13 bases identical to TRBD2. Germline trimming cut 6 bases from V and 0 bases from J; bases unmatched to any gene: 8. The CDR3 covers 18 residues. Per the germline V gene, CDR1 is SEHNR and CDR2 is FQNEAQ (reference sequence). CDR3 sequence (DNA): TGTGCCAGCAGTTTTCTGGGACTAGCGGGGCTCTCCTACAATGAGCAGTTCTTC. Translation: CASSFLGLAGLSYNEQFF.

V is TRBV4-1 and J is TRBJ2-5; 7 bases match TRBD1. V lost 0 bases to trimming and J lost 5 bases; unmatched junction nucleotides: 3. Germline assignment: CDR1 MGHRA and CDR2 YSYEKL. The CDR3 extends over 14 amino acids. The CDR3 nucleotides are TGCGCCAGCAGCCAAGATAGGGGGCCGGAGACCCAGTACTTC. Amino acids: CASSQDRGPETQYF.

This clone was counted a single time. The chain links TRBV5-4 to TRBJ2-3; D remains unclear. This CDR3 has 16 residues. The V gene's germline CDR1 is SGHNT and CDR2 YYREEE (reference sequence). The V end lost 1 base, the J end lost 3 bases, and 15 bases lay between the germline ends. The CDR3 coding sequence is TGTGCCAGCAGCTTGATGGCTAGTCGCCGAACAGATACGCAGTATTTT. This encodes CASSLMASRRTDTQYF.

The chain recombines TRBV24-1 with TRBJ2-7; the match to TRBD2 covers 12 bases. V lost 8 bases and J lost 4; bases outside the gene matches: 14. The CDR3 contains 17 residues. From germline, CDR1 is KGHDR and CDR2 SFDVKD. The CDR3 sequence: CATTSTSGGAPWYEQYF. DNA of the CDR3: TGTGCCACCACTTCGACTAGCGGGGGAGCACCGTGGTACGAGCAGTACTTC.

The chain employs TRBV4-2 and TRBJ2-3; 8 bases are shared with TRBD1. The V gene's germline CDR1 is LGHNA and CDR2 YNFKEQ. The CDR3 has 16 amino acids. Trimming cost V 1 base and J 5 bases; bases outside gene matches: 8. The DNA for the CDR3 is TGTGCCAGCAGCCAAGTCTCGACAGGGGAGAGAGATACGCAGTATTTT. Its protein product is CASSQVSTGERDTQYF.

This chain links TRBV29-1 with TRBJ1-3; 9 nucleotides match TRBD1. The CDR3 spans 15 residues. With 0 bases clipped from V and 4 bases from J, the junction kept 4 bases outside the gene matches. Germline CDR1 and CDR2: SQVTM and ANQGSEA. CDR3: CSVEDWDRVGNTIYF. The DNA of the CDR3 is TGCAGCGTTGAAGATTGGGACAGGGTCGGAAACACCATATATTTT.

The CDR3 loop is CASRPRLAGGPQETQYF. DNA for the CDR3: TGCGCCAGCAGACCTCGACTAGCGGGGGGGCCCCAAGAGACCCAGTACTTC. The chain couples TRBV5-1 to TRBJ2-5; TRBD2 matches at 14 bases. The CDR3 is 17 residues long. The junction had 7 bases not matched to a gene; V was cut back by 5 bases and J by 1 base. Germline V gene data show CDR1 as SGHRS and CDR2 as YFSETQ.

J is TRBJ1-6 and V is TRBV9; TRBD1 agrees at 8 bases. Germline V CDR1 and CDR2: SGDLS, YYNGEE. This CDR3 region has 14 residues. V was clipped by 3 bases and J by 7 bases; unmatched bases: 3. Here the CDR3 DNA reads TGTGCCAGCAGCGAGCGGGACAGGAATTCACCCCTCCACTTT. Protein product: CASSERDRNSPLHF.

The chain has TRBV19 and TRBJ2-5, with D tentatively TRBD1 (6 bases). The V and J ends lost 7 bases and 2 bases respectively, with 11 bases between them. The CDR3 is 13 residues long. Germline V lookup: CDR1 LNHDA, CDR2 SQIVND (reference sequence). The CDR3 loop is CASKPRGQETQYF. Here the CDR3 DNA reads TGTGCCAGTAAACCCAGGGGTCAAGAGACCCAGTACTTC.

V is TRBV7-2 and J is TRBJ2-7; a weak D match, TRBD1 (5 bases). The germline V gene encodes CDR1 SGHTA and CDR2 FQGNSA. V was pared by 5 bases and J by 2 bases, with 13 bases between. The CDR3 is 14 amino acids. The CDR3 nucleotides are TGTGCCAGCAGCGAGGAGTCAGGGCCCTACGAGCAGTACTTC. Translating it yields CASSEESGPYEQYF.

The chain couples TRBV11-2 to TRBJ2-2; 10 bases line up with TRBD1. The CDR3 extends over 16 amino acids. CDR1 and CDR2 from the germline V gene are SGHAT and FQNNGV. Trimming removed 5 bases from V and 2 bases from J; junction bases left unmatched: 5. CDR3 DNA: TGTGCCAGCAGCCGAAGACAGGGGGCTAACACCGGGGAGCTGTTTTTT. Translating it yields CASSRRQGANTGELFF.

V usage is TRBV3-1 (or the pseudogene TRBV3-2) and J usage is TRBJ1-2; D is unresolved. CDR1 and CDR2 from the germline V gene are LGHDT and YNNKEL (reference sequence). CDR3 length: 14 residues. Trimming took off 3 bases at V and 6 bases at J, with 14 bases between the two ends. The CDR3 DNA reads TGTGCCAGCAGCCAGGAATCCGGGAGGGATGGCTACACCTTC. Amino acid sequence: CASSQESGRDGYTF.

In this sample, this clone turned up once. CDR3 in amino acids: CASSTTGKDTQYF. The DNA of the CDR3 is TGTGCCAGCAGCACGACAGGGAAAGATACGCAGTATTTT. The gene calls are TRBV7-9 and TRBJ2-3; 7 positions match TRBD1. This CDR3 contains 13 residues. The J segment lost 5 bases and the V segment lost 5 bases, leaving 4 bases of the junction unmatched. Germline-derived CDR1 and CDR2 are SEHNR and FQNEAQ (reference sequence).

The chain couples TRBV7-9 to TRBJ2-7, with 11 positions matching TRBD2. V dropped 2 bases and J dropped 3; count of bases not matched to a gene: 3. This CDR3 spans 15 amino acids. Germline assignment: CDR1 SEHNR and CDR2 FQNEAQ (reference sequence). The CDR3 nucleotides are TGTGCCAGCAGCTTAACTAGCGGGGGTTTCTACGAGCAGTACTTC. Its protein product is CASSLTSGGFYEQYF.